The present entry profiles one T cell receptor beta chain with its context. Authors' data handling: Amplification of reference gene primers provided the estimated nucleated cell counts. Generated by immunoSEQ multiplex PCR, the TCRdb table keeps only in-frame clones and is missing some. The V and J calls and clone size were taken over from that table, and D and trimming were inferred from the DNA. Counted here are 43,000 or so clones, 87% occurring once; the ten biggest clones make up over 15%. Germline assignment: CDR1 SGHRS and CDR2 YFSETQ. The ends lost 0 bases at V and 4 bases at J; junction bases unmatched: 5. CDR3 size: 16 residues. The data stem from a study of blood T cell repertoires in COVID-19. For the study at large: There were acute and convalescent COVID-19 samples, and they came from the United States, Italy and Spain. T cells, B-cell-depleted T cells, or PBMCs supplied cDNA or gDNA.

The clonotype comes from a man aged 55 to 70 with active COVID-19. This chain joins TRBV5-1 and TRBJ2-7; TRBD1 agrees at 12 bases. The sample taken for sequencing was peripheral blood. CDR3 DNA: TGCGCCAGCAGCTTGGGGGGACAGGGGGCGAGGTACGAGCAGTACTTC. It translates to CASSLGGQGARYEQYF.